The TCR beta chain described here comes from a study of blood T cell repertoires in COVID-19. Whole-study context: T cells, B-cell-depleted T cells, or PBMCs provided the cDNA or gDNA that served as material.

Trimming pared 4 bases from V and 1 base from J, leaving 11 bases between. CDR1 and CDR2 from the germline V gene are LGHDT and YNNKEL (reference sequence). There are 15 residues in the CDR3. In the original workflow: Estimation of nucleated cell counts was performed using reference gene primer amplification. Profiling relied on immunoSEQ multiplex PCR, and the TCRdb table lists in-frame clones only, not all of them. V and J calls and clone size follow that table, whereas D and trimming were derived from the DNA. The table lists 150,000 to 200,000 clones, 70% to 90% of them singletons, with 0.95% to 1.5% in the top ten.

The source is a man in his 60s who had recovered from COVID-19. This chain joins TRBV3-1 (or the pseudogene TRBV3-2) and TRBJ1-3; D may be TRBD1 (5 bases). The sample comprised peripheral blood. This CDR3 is CASSPRRGSGNTIYF. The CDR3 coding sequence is TGTGCCAGCAGCCCCCGGCGGGGGTCTGGAAACACCATATATTTT.